A selection of T cell receptor beta chains follows, all from one sample in a study of blood T cell repertoires in COVID-19. Clones were read by immunoSEQ multiplex PCR, and TCRdb kept only the in-frame ones, dropping some. This table holds roughly 14,000 clones, 85% to 90% found once. Sequenced material: peripheral blood. The source is a woman aged 80 or over with COVID-19, enrolled during active disease. CDR3s include the opening cysteine and the closing phenylalanine or tryptophan. A D gene is named only where the DNA matches it firmly. Not every row has a clone size; where given, it reads once, few, many or a size class.

J gene: TRBJ2-3
clone size: -
V gene: TRBV9
D gene: TRBD2
CDR3 DNA: TGTGCCAGCTCGTGGGAGGGCCGGGGAGATACGCAGTATTTT
CDR3 protein: CASSWEGRGDTQYF

J gene: TRBJ1-5
clone size: -
V gene: TRBV7-2
D gene: -
CDR3 DNA: TGTGCCAGCAGCTTAGACGCAGGTTTAAATCAGCCCCAGCATTTT
CDR3 protein: CASSLDAGLNQPQHF

J gene: TRBJ1-3
clone size: -
V gene: TRBV18
D gene: -
CDR3 DNA: TGTGCCAGCTCACCTCTCGGGGGGCTATCCTCTGGAAACACCATATATTTT
CDR3 protein: CASSPLGGLSSGNTIYF

J gene: TRBJ2-2
clone size: -
V gene: TRBV4-2
D gene: -
CDR3 DNA: TGTGCCAGCAGCCAAGATCAGGGGAAGGTAGAGATGGGGACCGGGGAGCTGTTTTTT
CDR3 protein: CASSQDQGKVEMGTGELFF

J gene: TRBJ2-5
clone size: -
V gene: TRBV7-2
D gene: TRBD1
CDR3 DNA: TGTGCCAGCAGCTCTCAGGGGGCCGGGGCGGAGACCCAGTACTTC
CDR3 protein: CASSSQGAGAETQYF

J gene: TRBJ2-7
clone size: -
V gene: TRBV28
D gene: -
CDR3 DNA: TGTGCCAGCATCCCTCAGGGGTTCTACGAGCAGTACTTC
CDR3 protein: CASIPQGFYEQYF

J gene: TRBJ1-4
clone size: -
V gene: TRBV9
D gene: -
CDR3 DNA: TGTGCCAGCAGCGTAGATTTGTCGAATGAAAAACTGTTTTTT
CDR3 protein: CASSVDLSNEKLFF

J gene: TRBJ2-5
clone size: -
V gene: TRBV3-1/TRBV3-2
D gene: TRBD2
CDR3 DNA: TGTGCCAGCAGCCTCCGGACTAGCGGAGGGGAGACCCAGTACTTC
CDR3 protein: CASSLRTSGGETQYF

J gene: TRBJ2-7
clone size: -
V gene: TRBV15
D gene: TRBD1
CDR3 DNA: TGTGCCACCAGCAGAGAACAGGGGGAATCCTACGAGCAGTACTTC
CDR3 protein: CATSREQGESYEQYF

J gene: TRBJ2-1
clone size: once
V gene: TRBV18
D gene: TRBD2
CDR3 DNA: TGTGCCAGCTCGCAAGCGGGGGGGAAAAACAATGAGCAGTTCTTC
CDR3 protein: CASSQAGGKNNEQFF

J gene: TRBJ2-1
clone size: -
V gene: TRBV5-4
D gene: TRBD2
CDR3 DNA: TGTGCCAGCAGCTCCCGGACTAGCGGGGGGAGCAATGAGCAGTTCTTC
CDR3 protein: CASSSRTSGGSNEQFF

J gene: TRBJ2-3
clone size: -
V gene: TRBV9
D gene: -
CDR3 DNA: TGTGCCAGCAGCGCCCGACTCGGGGGTAGCACAGATACGCAGTATTTT
CDR3 protein: CASSARLGGSTDTQYF

J gene: TRBJ1-4
clone size: once
V gene: TRBV7-9
D gene: TRBD1
CDR3 DNA: TGTGCCAGCAGCGTCGGGACAGGGGGCCTGTCGACTAATGAAAAACTGTTTTTT
CDR3 protein: CASSVGTGGLSTNEKLFF

J gene: TRBJ2-1
clone size: -
V gene: TRBV27
D gene: TRBD2
CDR3 DNA: TGTGCCAGCAGTCCCCGTTGGCTAGCGGGAGCCGGACGCTCCTACAATGAGCAGTTCTTC
CDR3 protein: CASSPRWLAGAGRSYNEQFF

J gene: TRBJ1-1
clone size: -
V gene: TRBV9
D gene: TRBD1
CDR3 DNA: TGTGCCAGCAGCATGACAGGGGGCAACACTGAAGCTTTCTTT
CDR3 protein: CASSMTGGNTEAFF

J gene: TRBJ1-3
clone size: -
V gene: TRBV5-1
D gene: -
CDR3 DNA: TGCGCCAGCAGCTTGGCCGGGAGGAGCTCTGGAAACACCATATATTTT
CDR3 protein: CASSLAGRSSGNTIYF

J gene: TRBJ1-2
clone size: -
V gene: TRBV27
D gene: -
CDR3 DNA: TGTGCCAGCAGTTTTGGAGATAACTATGGCTACACCTTC
CDR3 protein: CASSFGDNYGYTF

J gene: TRBJ2-1
clone size: -
V gene: TRBV10-3
D gene: TRBD2
CDR3 DNA: TGTGCCATCAGTGAGTCGGGACTAGCGGGGAGGCAGTTCTTC
CDR3 protein: CAISESGLAGRQFF

J gene: TRBJ1-1
clone size: -
V gene: TRBV3-1/TRBV3-2
D gene: -
CDR3 DNA: TGTGCCAGCAGCCCCCTCGGGGGAGGAACTGAAGCTTTCTTT
CDR3 protein: CASSPLGGGTEAFF

J gene: TRBJ2-2
clone size: -
V gene: TRBV7-8
D gene: TRBD1
CDR3 DNA: TGTACCAGCAGCCGGGACAGTAAAACCGGGGAGCTGTTTTTT
CDR3 protein: CTSSRDSKTGELFF

J gene: TRBJ2-2
clone size: -
V gene: TRBV3-1/TRBV3-2
D gene: -
CDR3 DNA: TGTGCCAGCAGCCAGTCGGGGGGGGAGCTGTTTTTT
CDR3 protein: CASSQSGGELFF

J gene: TRBJ1-3
clone size: -
V gene: TRBV18
D gene: -
CDR3 DNA: TGTGCCAGCTCACCCCAGGATTCCGTAGCTGGAAACACCATATATTTT
CDR3 protein: CASSPQDSVAGNTIYF

J gene: TRBJ2-7
clone size: -
V gene: TRBV6-5
D gene: TRBD1
CDR3 DNA: TGTGCCAGCAGACGACAGGGAACCGAGCAGTACTTC
CDR3 protein: CASRRQGTEQYF

J gene: TRBJ2-7
clone size: -
V gene: TRBV19
D gene: TRBD2
CDR3 DNA: TGTGCCAGTAGTCCGGATGGGACTAGGGGCGAGCAGTACTTC
CDR3 protein: CASSPDGTRGEQYF

J gene: TRBJ1-1
clone size: -
V gene: TRBV6-2/TRBV6-3
D gene: -
CDR3 DNA: TGTGCCAGCAGTTACTACAATGAAGCTTTCTTT
CDR3 protein: CASSYYNEAFF

J gene: TRBJ1-3
clone size: -
V gene: TRBV14
D gene: -
CDR3 DNA: TGTGCCAGCAGCCAACAGGGTCTCTCTGGAAACACCATATATTTT
CDR3 protein: CASSQQGLSGNTIYF

J gene: TRBJ2-5
clone size: -
V gene: TRBV24-1
D gene: TRBD1
CDR3 DNA: TGTGCCACCAGTGGCCGCGGACAGGGTATACAGACCCAGTACTTC
CDR3 protein: CATSGRGQGIQTQYF

J gene: TRBJ1-5
clone size: -
V gene: TRBV5-1
D gene: TRBD1
CDR3 DNA: TGCGCCAGCAGCCCGGGACAGGGGACGAGTCAGCCCCAGCATTTT
CDR3 protein: CASSPGQGTSQPQHF

J gene: TRBJ2-4
clone size: once
V gene: TRBV4-1
D gene: TRBD1
CDR3 DNA: TGCGCCAGCAGCCAAGATGCACAGGGGTTAGGAAACATTCAGTACTTC
CDR3 protein: CASSQDAQGLGNIQYF

J gene: TRBJ1-3
clone size: few
V gene: TRBV6-5
D gene: -
CDR3 DNA: TGTGCCAGCAGGGACCCCCCCGGGACTGGAAACACCATATATTTT
CDR3 protein: CASRDPPGTGNTIYF

J gene: TRBJ1-4
clone size: -
V gene: TRBV2
D gene: TRBD1
CDR3 DNA: TGTGCCAGCAGTGGTACAGGGGCGGGAGGTGAAAAACTGTTTTTT
CDR3 protein: CASSGTGAGGEKLFF

J gene: TRBJ2-5
clone size: once
V gene: TRBV7-7
D gene: TRBD2
CDR3 DNA: TGTGCCAGCAGCCAGGCGAGCGGGAGGCAGTGGGAGACCCAGTACTTC
CDR3 protein: CASSQASGRQWETQYF

J gene: TRBJ2-2
clone size: -
V gene: TRBV23-1
D gene: TRBD1
CDR3 DNA: TGCGCCAGCAGTACAGGGGAATCGCACACCGGGGAGCTGTTTTTT
CDR3 protein: CASSTGESHTGELFF

J gene: TRBJ1-2
clone size: -
V gene: TRBV27
D gene: TRBD1
CDR3 DNA: TGTGCCAGCAGCACCGGACAGGGACGGTATGGCTACACCTTC
CDR3 protein: CASSTGQGRYGYTF

J gene: TRBJ2-5
clone size: once
V gene: TRBV7-9
D gene: TRBD1
CDR3 DNA: TGTGCCAGCAGCCGACCCATTACAGGGGGGACGGAGACCCAGTACTTC
CDR3 protein: CASSRPITGGTETQYF

J gene: TRBJ1-3
clone size: once
V gene: TRBV29-1
D gene: -
CDR3 DNA: TGCAGCGTTGAGTTCTACAGGGTACGTTCTGGAAACACCATATATTTT
CDR3 protein: CSVEFYRVRSGNTIYF

J gene: TRBJ1-5
clone size: -
V gene: TRBV7-2
D gene: TRBD1
CDR3 DNA: TGTGCCAGCAGCGAACAGGGGTATAGCAATCAGCCCCAGCATTTT
CDR3 protein: CASSEQGYSNQPQHF

J gene: TRBJ2-1
clone size: once
V gene: TRBV28
D gene: -
CDR3 DNA: TGTGCCAGCAGCCCGTCACCGGTGTCGGGATACAATGAGCAGTTCTTC
CDR3 protein: CASSPSPVSGYNEQFF

J gene: TRBJ2-5
clone size: -
V gene: TRBV28
D gene: -
CDR3 DNA: TGTGCCAGCAGCCCGGGGTCGTTGGAGGCCCAGTACTTC
CDR3 protein: CASSPGSLEAQYF

J gene: TRBJ1-2
clone size: -
V gene: TRBV7-9
D gene: -
CDR3 DNA: TGTGCCAGCAGCGGGGGGGAGAACTATGGCTACACCTTC
CDR3 protein: CASSGGENYGYTF

J gene: TRBJ2-5
clone size: -
V gene: TRBV28
D gene: -
CDR3 DNA: TGTGCCAGCAGTTTATATGGGGGGAGGGAGACCCAGTACTTC
CDR3 protein: CASSLYGGRETQYF

J gene: TRBJ2-3
clone size: -
V gene: TRBV5-1
D gene: -
CDR3 DNA: TGCGCCAGCAGCACCTTCCCCATTAGCGGAACTAGCACAGATACGCAGTATTTT
CDR3 protein: CASSTFPISGTSTDTQYF

J gene: TRBJ2-3
clone size: -
V gene: TRBV7-8
D gene: TRBD1
CDR3 DNA: TGTGCCAGCAGCAGTAGACAGGGGGATAGCACAGATACGCAGTATTTT
CDR3 protein: CASSSRQGDSTDTQYF

J gene: TRBJ1-5
clone size: -
V gene: TRBV10-1
D gene: -
CDR3 DNA: TGCGCCCGAGGACAGAGCAATCAGCCCCAGCATTTT
CDR3 protein: CARGQSNQPQHF

J gene: TRBJ2-2
clone size: -
V gene: TRBV7-9
D gene: -
CDR3 DNA: TGTGCCAGCAGCTTACAACGAGTCGTCGGCACCGGGGAGCTGTTTTTT
CDR3 protein: CASSLQRVVGTGELFF

J gene: TRBJ2-7
clone size: -
V gene: TRBV4-1
D gene: TRBD2
CDR3 DNA: TGCGCCAGCAGCTCCAAGGGTGCGGGAGATATCAGGGAGCAGTACTTC
CDR3 protein: CASSSKGAGDIREQYF

J gene: TRBJ2-2
clone size: -
V gene: TRBV5-4
D gene: -
CDR3 DNA: TGTGCCAGCAGCGCGGGGCAGGACACCGGGGAGCTGTTTTTT
CDR3 protein: CASSAGQDTGELFF

J gene: TRBJ2-5
clone size: -
V gene: TRBV6-2/TRBV6-3
D gene: TRBD1
CDR3 DNA: TGTGCCAGCAGTTACCCGGGACAGGGGGGGGAGACCCAGTACTTC
CDR3 protein: CASSYPGQGGETQYF

J gene: TRBJ2-1
clone size: once
V gene: TRBV5-5
D gene: TRBD2
CDR3 DNA: TGTGCCAGCAGCTGGCCCGGCGGGAGGGGGAATGAGCAGTTCTTC
CDR3 protein: CASSWPGGRGNEQFF

J gene: TRBJ2-2
clone size: -
V gene: TRBV4-2
D gene: TRBD1
CDR3 DNA: TGTGCCAGCAGCCCGCAACAACTGACGGGACAGGGGACCGAGAGAGGGGAGCTGTTTTTT
CDR3 protein: CASSPQQLTGQGTERGELFF

J gene: TRBJ2-1
clone size: -
V gene: TRBV19
D gene: TRBD1
CDR3 DNA: TGTGCCAGTAGTATGGAGACAGGGGGTGGAAGCAATGAGCAGTTCTTC
CDR3 protein: CASSMETGGGSNEQFF

J gene: TRBJ1-5
clone size: -
V gene: TRBV9
D gene: TRBD1
CDR3 DNA: TGTGCCAGCAGCGTAGACACAGGGGAAAATCAGCCCCAGCATTTT
CDR3 protein: CASSVDTGENQPQHF

J gene: TRBJ2-7
clone size: -
V gene: TRBV20-1
D gene: TRBD2
CDR3 DNA: TGCAGTGCTAGTGGGACTAGAAACGAGCAGTACTTC
CDR3 protein: CSASGTRNEQYF

J gene: TRBJ1-6
clone size: -
V gene: TRBV3-1/TRBV3-2
D gene: TRBD1
CDR3 DNA: TGTGCCAGCAGCCAGGAGACAGGGAGTTCCTATAATTCACCCCTCCACTTT
CDR3 protein: CASSQETGSSYNSPLHF

J gene: TRBJ1-6
clone size: -
V gene: TRBV28
D gene: -
CDR3 DNA: TGTGCCTCGGGGTCCTATAATTCACCCCTCCACTTT
CDR3 protein: CASGSYNSPLHF

J gene: TRBJ2-1
clone size: -
V gene: TRBV5-6
D gene: TRBD2
CDR3 DNA: TGTGCCAGCAGCTTGGGGCTAGCGGGCTTCTACAATGAGCAGTTCTTC
CDR3 protein: CASSLGLAGFYNEQFF

J gene: TRBJ2-7
clone size: -
V gene: TRBV10-3
D gene: -
CDR3 DNA: TGTGCCATCAGTTTAGGACGGACTCTTGATTCGGCGGAGCAGTACTTC
CDR3 protein: CAISLGRTLDSAEQYF